This T cell receptor (beta chain) was obtained from a study of tumor-infiltrating lymphocytes in localized non-small cell lung cancer. On the study more broadly: Each patient gave resected tumor and non-adjacent uninvolved lung tissue. Study-wide results and limits: Tumor T-cell fraction from TCR sequencing was not associated with recurrence-free survival (p = 0.61). Higher tumor T cell infiltration than in uninvolved lung was supported by TCRbeta sequencing. T-cell fraction did not differ between immunotypes IM1 and IM2.

Regarding this clone: Its antigen is as yet unknown.

The protocol was immunoSEQ multiplex PCR, while the TCRdb copy is restricted to in-frame clones and leaves out a portion. The table lists 9,300 or so clones, 70% to 75% of them singletons. V dropped 1 base and J dropped 6; count of bases not matched to a gene: 1. The germline gives CDR1 ENHRY, CDR2 SYGVKD. The CDR3 has 15 residues. The receptor was derived from a human donor with non-small cell lung cancer. The V call is TRBV10-3, the J call TRBJ1-5, with 12 positions matching TRBD1. Sequencing used lung tumor tissue. The CDR3 region has the DNA TGTGCCATCAGTGAGTGGGACAGGGGGCCTCAGCCCCAGCATTTT. It yields the protein CAISEWDRGPQPQHF.